This T cell receptor (beta chain) was recorded in a study of post-analysis software for immune sequencing data. Across the study: Several disease courses (relapsing-remitting, secondary progressive and progressive-relapsing) of multiple sclerosis were included. Study conclusions and caveats: People with multiple sclerosis had a significantly lower normalized Chao1 diversity than controls did. Strong co-clustering by F measure was seen for same-batch samples.

Comments on this clonotype: Its antigen remains unidentified.

Incorporated into the TCR beta cDNA libraries were unique molecular identifiers, which served to reduce PCR and sequencing biases. Each CDR3 protein gets one entry after TCRdb re-called the PCR reads with MiXCR. The table shows 700,000 to 900,000 distinct CDR3 sequences, with 35% to 55% occurring only once. The TCR originated in a girl between 5 and 17 years old with multiple sclerosis. The sample taken for sequencing was blood.

CDR3 DNA: TGCGCCAGCAGCCAAGAGGGGCCCGGAACCGAGCAGTACTTC. It codes for CASSQEGPGTEQYF. The chain joins TRBV4-3 to TRBJ2-7; TRBD1 might be the D (5 bases). CDR3 length: 14 residues. Germline CDR1 reads LGHNA; CDR2 reads YSLEER. Deletions cut 0 bases from V and 6 bases from J, with 12 bases between.